This T cell receptor (beta chain) was profiled in a study of cytomegalovirus exposure and HLA in healthy donors. General observations from the study: Solely CMV serostatus was available to characterize immune exposure. The authors later found HLA-associated TCR beta chains more clonally expanded than equally common others.

This CDR3 contains 13 residues. Germline CDR1 and CDR2: SQVTM and ANQGSEA. Trimming cost V 5 bases and J 1 base; bases outside gene matches: 4. Worth noting for this clone: What it recognizes is unknown.

60 Vbeta and 13 Jbeta primers were used in PCR. TCRdb's copy holds only in-frame clones and misses some; the assay was immunoSEQ multiplex PCR. The sample holds over 110,000 clones, about three quarters seen once. The source of this sequence is a woman aged 35 to 49 in good health and CMV-seronegative. The chain combines TRBV29-1 with TRBJ1-1; 7 nucleotides align to TRBD1. The sample consisted of PBMCs. CDR3 amino acids: CSVWDSKNTEAFF. CDR3 sequence (DNA): TGCAGCGTTTGGGACAGCAAGAACACTGAAGCTTTCTTT.